These 17 T cell receptor beta chains share one sample of origin, sequenced in a study of OX40 agonist ivuxolimab in advanced cancers. Profiling relied on immunoSEQ multiplex PCR, and the TCRdb table lists in-frame clones only, not all of them. The sample holds some 30,000 clones, around nine tenths seen once. The sequencing used CD4+ or CD8+ T cells sorted from blood, collected in a trial of the OX40 agonist ivuxolimab. These receptors all come from an adult with an advanced solid tumor such as melanoma, head and neck, liver or kidney cancer.

This sequence joins TRBV28 and TRBJ1-4; D gene uncertain. V lost 5 bases to trimming and J lost 3 bases, with 13 bases between them. Germline CDR1 is MDHEN and CDR2 is SYDVKM. This CDR3 has 15 residues. The CDR3 is CASSPRRSSNEKLFF. The CDR3 nucleotides read TGTGCCAGCAGTCCCCGCCGATCTTCTAATGAAAAACTGTTTTTT.

By share, this clone counts as medium-sized. V gene TRBV7-9 combines with J gene TRBJ1-2, with a weak D call TRBD1 (6 bases). Per germline, CDR1 SEHNR and CDR2 FQNEAQ (reference sequence). This CDR3 spans 16 amino acids. Trimming took off 5 bases at V and 3 bases at J, with 19 bases between the two ends. The CDR3, as DNA: TGTGCCAGCAGCCAAACGGCCAGGGGTCTTGACTATGGCTACACCTTC. Protein: CASSQTARGLDYGYTF.

The chain carries TRBV5-1 and TRBJ2-1; 7 bases line up with TRBD1. The V gene end was trimmed by 0 bases and the J gene end by 4 bases; junction bases not matched to a gene: 4. This CDR3 contains 15 residues. Germline values: CDR1 SGHRS, CDR2 YFSETQ. CDR3 sequence reads: CASSLDRGFYNEQFF. The CDR3 DNA reads TGCGCCAGCAGCTTGGACAGGGGATTTTACAATGAGCAGTTCTTC.

V is TRBV7-9 and J is TRBJ1-1, with D uncertain. CDR3 length: 15 residues. V was shortened by 1 base and J by 1 base, with 10 bases between the two germline ends. Germline CDR1 reads SEHNR; CDR2 reads FQNEAQ (reference sequence). CDR3 amino acids: CASSLVRPANTEAFF. As DNA, the CDR3 is TGTGCCAGCAGCTTAGTTCGCCCAGCGAACACTGAAGCTTTCTTT.

This clone was counted between two and nine times. This rearrangement joins TRBV4-3 to TRBJ1-5, with D maybe TRBD1 (5 bases). The CDR3 length is 13 residues. Germline V gene lookup returns CDR1 LGHNA and CDR2 YSLEER. V lost 0 bases to trimming and J lost 6 bases, with 6 bases between them. Written as DNA, the CDR3 is TGCGCCAGCAGCCAAGAGAGGGGTCAGCCCCAGCATTTT. Residues: CASSQERGQPQHF.

The V gene is TRBV14, the J gene TRBJ2-5; D is ambiguous. This CDR3 region has 16 residues. V lost 4 bases to trimming and J lost 2 bases, with 17 bases between them. Looked up from germline, CDR1 is SGHDN and CDR2 is FVKESK. CDR3 DNA sequence: TGTGCCAGCAGCCGCCATTTCGGTCTTCCTCAAGAGACCCAGTACTTC. This encodes CASSRHFGLPQETQYF.

V and J are TRBV7-9 and TRBJ1-2, with 8 bases identical to TRBD1. Trimming at V came to 5 bases and at J to 4 bases, leaving 18 bases not matched to a gene. CDR3 length: 18 residues. Germline V gene data show CDR1 as SEHNR and CDR2 as FQNEAQ (reference sequence). The CDR3 loop reads CASSLTGQGTVLLYGYTF. The CDR3, as DNA: TGTGCCAGCAGCCTAACCGGACAGGGTACGGTACTTCTCTATGGCTACACCTTC. The whole variable domain, remainder taken from reference TRBV7-9 and TRBJ1-2, is DTGVSQNPRHKITKRGQNVTFRCDPISEHNRLYWYRQTLGQGPEFLTYFQNEAQLEKSRLLSDRFSAERPKGSFSTLEIQRTEQGDSAMYLCASSLTGQGTVLLYGYTFGSGTRLTVV.

The rearrangement uses TRBV19 and TRBJ2-5; D is unclear. Trimming removed 0 bases at V and 5 bases at J, with 10 bases between. The CDR3 spans 14 residues. Germline loops: CDR1 LNHDA, CDR2 SQIVND (reference sequence). CDR3 DNA: TGTGCCAGTAGTATAGATCAGTCACTCGAGACCCAGTACTTC. Translated, it gives CASSIDQSLETQYF. Full variable domain (rest looked up from reference TRBV19 and TRBJ2-5): DGGITQSPKYLFRKEGQNVTLSCEQNLNHDAMYWYRQDPGQGLRLIYYSQIVNDFQKGDIAEGYSVSREKKESFPLTVTSAQKNPTAFYLCASSIDQSLETQYFGPGTRLLVL.

This chain connects TRBV27 to TRBJ2-3; possibly TRBD2 for D (5 bases). The germline V and J ends were trimmed by 6 bases and 0 bases, with 13 bases remaining between them. This CDR3 has 15 residues. Per germline, CDR1 MNHEY and CDR2 SMNVEV (reference sequence). The CDR3 region has the DNA TGTGCCAGCAGCCCCCCCGGACTGAGCACAGATACGCAGTATTTT. Its protein product is CASSPPGLSTDTQYF.

This chain joins TRBV7-2 and TRBJ1-2, with D possibly TRBD1 on 5 matching bases. V lost 1 base and J lost 12, with 12 bases in between. The CDR3 is made up of 12 amino acids. Looked up from germline, CDR1 is SGHTA and CDR2 is FQGNSA. As DNA, the CDR3 is TGTGCCAGCAGCTTAGACCCGACAGTCCACACCTTC. This codes for CASSLDPTVHTF.

As for this clone: Germline is not matched at one junction end, which may reflect a read error. The V and J genes are TRBV28 and TRBJ2-7; D possibly corresponds to TRBD1 (5 bases). The CDR3 spans 12 residues. Germline V gives CDR1 MDHEN, CDR2 SYDVKM. CDR3 nucleotide sequence: TGTGCCAGCAGTCCCCATGGGGCTAGAGCACTGTTT. Its translation: CASSPHGARALF.

The genes are TRBV9 and TRBJ2-2; 8 bases line up with TRBD1. The germline CDR1 and CDR2 sequences are SGDLS and YYNGEE. The CDR3 consists of 14 residues. Unmatched junction bases numbered 6, after V lost 3 bases and J lost 8 bases. The CDR3 DNA reads as TGTGCCAGCAGCGACCTGGACAGGGCGGGGGAGCTGTTTTTT. It translates to CASSDLDRAGELFF.

This chain connects TRBV2 to TRBJ2-7; no reliable D call. The CDR3 is 14 amino acids. Trimming shortened V by 0 bases and J by 3 bases, and 9 bases separated the two germline ends. Germline V gene data show CDR1 as SNHLY and CDR2 as FYNNEI. The CDR3 loop reads CASSEAHVNYEQYV. The CDR3 DNA reads as TGTGCCAGCAGTGAAGCGCATGTAAACTACGAGCAGTACGTC.

The chain combines TRBV7-9 with TRBJ2-1; D call uncertain. Germline values: CDR1 SEHNR, CDR2 FQNEAQ (reference sequence). The CDR3 runs 14 residues. V gave up 5 bases and J gave up 11 bases, with 19 bases separating them. The CDR3 sequence is CASSTELGLGQQFF. The CDR3 DNA reads as TGTGCCAGCAGCACTGAGCTTGGGTTAGGTCAGCAGTTCTTC.

CDR3 coding DNA: TGTGCCAGCAGTCTCGATGAGCTTCAGGGGAGGACTTTCTTT. Protein product: CASSLDELQGRTFF. The V call is TRBV6-6, the J call TRBJ1-1; maybe TRBD1 (6 bases). Germline V gene data show CDR1 as MNHNY and CDR2 as SVGAGI (reference sequence). The CDR3 totals 14 residues. V dropped 5 bases and J dropped 12 bases, with 22 bases sitting between them.

The J gene is TRBJ1-4, the V gene TRBV4-1; a weak D match, TRBD1 (5 bases). Trimming removed 0 bases at V and 5 bases at J, with 13 bases between. CDR3 length equals 16 residues. CDR1 is MGHRA and CDR2 is YSYEKL in the germline V gene. DNA of the CDR3: TGCGCCAGCAGCCAAGAATCCGGACAACCGAATGAAAAACTGTTTTTT. Translating it yields CASSQESGQPNEKLFF.

The gene calls are TRBV2 and TRBJ1-3; D call uncertain. The length of the CDR3 is 16 residues. V was pared by 6 bases and J by 0 bases, with 15 bases between. CDR1 and CDR2 from the germline V gene are SNHLY and FYNNEI. The CDR3 loop is CASRPTHRVSGNTIYF. The DNA for the CDR3 is TGTGCCAGCAGACCGACTCACCGGGTCTCTGGAAACACCATATATTTT.